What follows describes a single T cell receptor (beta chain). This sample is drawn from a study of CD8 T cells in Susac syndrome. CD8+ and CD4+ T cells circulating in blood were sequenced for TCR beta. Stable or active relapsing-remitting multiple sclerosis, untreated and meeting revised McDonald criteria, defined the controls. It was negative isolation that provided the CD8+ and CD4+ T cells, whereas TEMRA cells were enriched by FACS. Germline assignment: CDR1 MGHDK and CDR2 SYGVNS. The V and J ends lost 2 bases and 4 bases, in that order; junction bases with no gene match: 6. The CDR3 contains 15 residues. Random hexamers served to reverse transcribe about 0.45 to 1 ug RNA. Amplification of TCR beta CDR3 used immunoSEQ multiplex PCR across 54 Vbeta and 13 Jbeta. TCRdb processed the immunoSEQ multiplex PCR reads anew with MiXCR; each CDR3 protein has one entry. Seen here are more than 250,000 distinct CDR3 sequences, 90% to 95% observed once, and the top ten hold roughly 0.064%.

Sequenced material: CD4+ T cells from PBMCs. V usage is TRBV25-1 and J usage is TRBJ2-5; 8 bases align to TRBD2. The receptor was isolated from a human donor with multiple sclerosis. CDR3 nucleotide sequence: TGTGCCAGCAGTGAACTCGGGACTAGAGGAGAGACCCAGTACTTC. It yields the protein CASSELGTRGETQYF.